The rows below give T cell receptor beta chains drawn from one sample of a study of T cells in Graves' hyperthyroidism and ophthalmopathy. From the multiplex PCR reads, TCRdb called clonotypes with MiXCR, one entry per CDR3 protein. The data contain about 460,000 distinct CDR3 sequences, approximately 23% of them singletons. The sequencing input was blood. The receptors derive from a woman aged 70-85 years with Graves' ophthalmopathy. Both conserved end residues are part of each CDR3. D genes are given only for firm matches. Clone size is not always given. Where it is, it says once, few, many or a class for expanded clones.

j_call d_call clone_size v_call cdr3_nt cdr3_aa
TRBJ2-3 NA few TRBV6-5 TGTGCCAGCAGTTACTCGACCTTTAGCGCAGATACGCAGTATTTT CASSYSTFSADTQYF
TRBJ2-2 NA many TRBV7-9 TGTGCCAGCAGTTTTTACACCGGGGAGCTGTTTTTT CASSFYTGELFF
TRBJ1-1 NA few TRBV30 TGTGCCTGGAGTGTGGGGGGACACAACACTGAAGCTTTCTTT CAWSVGGHNTEAFF
TRBJ1-1 NA NA TRBV6-2/TRBV6-3 TGTGCCAGCCACGACAGGACGGGCACTGAAGCTTTCTTT CASHDRTGTEAFF
TRBJ1-1 NA many TRBV2 TGTGCCAGCAGCGTGGACTTCCGGGGCACTGAAGCTTTCTTT CASSVDFRGTEAFF
TRBJ1-4 NA NA TRBV14 TGTGCCAGCAGCCAAGTGGGGGGGTATGAAAAACTGTTTTTT CASSQVGGYEKLFF
TRBJ2-7 NA few TRBV9 TGTGCCAGCAGCGAAAGGGCAGGTCATTCCTACGAGCAGTACTTC CASSERAGHSYEQYF
TRBJ2-7 NA NA TRBV30 TGTGACTGGGGGACACCCTACGAGCAGTACTTC CDWGTPYEQYF
TRBJ2-5 TRBD1 many TRBV28 TGTGCCAGCAGTACGACAGGGGTCCAAGAGACCCAGTACTTC CASSTTGVQETQYF
TRBJ2-7 NA few TRBV12-5 TGTGCTAGTGGTTTGGCCGGAGGTTACGAGCAGTACTTC CASGLAGGYEQYF
TRBJ2-1 NA NA TRBV4-1 TGCGCCAGCAGCCAAGATCAGGGGCGTGAGCAGTTCTTC CASSQDQGREQFF
TRBJ2-2 NA many TRBV7-9 TGTGCCAGCACCAAGGGCTCGTCGAACACCGGGGAGCTGTTTTTT CASTKGSSNTGELFF
TRBJ2-1 TRBD2 many TRBV5-1 TGCGCCAGCAGCTTACAAAGCGGGAGTACCTACAATGAGCAGTTCTTC CASSLQSGSTYNEQFF
TRBJ1-1 TRBD1 many TRBV5-1 TGCGCCAGCAGCCGTGGACAGGGTGAAGCTTTCTTT CASSRGQGEAFF
TRBJ1-1 NA NA TRBV5-5 TGTGCCAGCAGCACCTCCTCGGGACACATATCGTGGTCCACTGAAGCTTTCTTT CASSTSSGHISWSTEAFF
TRBJ1-5 NA NA TRBV2 TGTGCCAGGACGACGTTGAAGTCTAATCAGCCCCGGCATTTT CARTTLKSNQPRHF
TRBJ1-1 NA many TRBV6-1 TGTGCCGCTAGTAGGCAGTTGAACACTGAAGCTTTCTTT CAASRQLNTEAFF
TRBJ2-7 NA NA TRBV15 TGTGTCACCAGCAGAGGACTAAGGGAGTACGAGCAGTACTTC CVTSRGLREYEQYF
TRBJ1-1 TRBD1 NA TRBV10-1 TGCGCCAGCAGCCGGACAGGGATGGACACTGAAGCTTTCTTT CASSRTGMDTEAFF
TRBJ1-1 NA many TRBV18 TGTGCCAGCTCAGCCCTGCAAGGAAACACTGAAGCTTTCTTT CASSALQGNTEAFF
TRBJ2-3 NA NA TRBV7-2 TGTGCCAGCAGCTTGTCTAGCGAGAACAGGTGGCGCACAGATACGCAGTATTTT CASSLSSENRWRTDTQYF
TRBJ2-1 NA NA TRBV5-4 TGTGCCAGCAGCTTAACGGGGATGGGTTACAATGAGCAGTTCTTC CASSLTGMGYNEQFF
TRBJ1-3 NA few TRBV12-3/TRBV12-4 TGTGCCAGCAGTTTAGATATTGCTGGAAACACCATATATTTT CASSLDIAGNTIYF
TRBJ2-1 TRBD1 NA TRBV5-1 TGCGCCAGCAGCATAGGACAGGGTGAGCAGTTCTTC CASSIGQGEQFF
TRBJ2-3 TRBD2 many TRBV20-1 TGCAGTGCTAGCCTCCAGACTAGCTGGGATACGCAGTATTTT CSASLQTSWDTQYF
TRBJ1-4 NA few TRBV25-1 TGTGCCAGCAGAGACAACACGGCAGGGGAAAAACTGTTTTTT CASRDNTAGEKLFF
TRBJ2-2 NA few TRBV27 TGTGCCAGCAGTCCCCAGGGGGGCGGGGAGCTGTTTTTT CASSPQGGGELFF
TRBJ1-1 NA many TRBV3-1 TGTGCCAGCAGCCATTGGCAGGGGCCTGAAGCTTTCTTT CASSHWQGPEAFF
TRBJ1-5 TRBD1 NA TRBV5-1 TGCGCCAGCAGCTTGGGTTCGCCGGGACAGAATAGCAATCAGCCCCAGCATTTT CASSLGSPGQNSNQPQHF
TRBJ2-1 TRBD1 NA TRBV6-2/TRBV6-3 TGTGCCACGGGGACAGGAGGCGACCAGTTCTTC CATGTGGDQFF
TRBJ2-7 TRBD1 NA TRBV6-1 TGTGCCAGCAGAGTCCCGGGACAGGGGTACGAGCAGTACTTC CASRVPGQGYEQYF
TRBJ2-3 TRBD1 many TRBV2 TGTGCCAGCAGTGACGGACAGGGGATTTACACAGATACGCAGTATTTT CASSDGQGIYTDTQYF
TRBJ2-5 NA many TRBV3-1 TGTGCCAGCAGCCCCCCCTCCCGGGAGACCCAGTACTTC CASSPPSRETQYF
TRBJ2-5 TRBD2 few TRBV20-1 TGCAGTGCTAGAGATGTTAGAGCGGGAGCTTTTGAGACCCAGTACTTC CSARDVRAGAFETQYF
TRBJ1-1 NA many TRBV6-2/TRBV6-3 TGTGCCAGCAAAGTGGGCAGTTTGAACACTGAAGCTTTCTTT CASKVGSLNTEAFF
TRBJ2-5 NA once TRBV6-5 TGTGCCAGCAGTTACAGTGAGATGGAGACCCAGTACTTC CASSYSEMETQYF
TRBJ2-7 NA many TRBV11-2 TGTGCCAGCAGCTTAACGCTAGCGAGCTACGAGCAGTACTTC CASSLTLASYEQYF
TRBJ1-1 NA NA TRBV5-1 TGCGCCAGCAGCTTGTATTCCAGGGCAGCAGCTTTCTTT CASSLYSRAAAFF
TRBJ2-7 NA few TRBV12-3/TRBV12-4 TGTGCCAGCAGTTTAGAGGTCACGACCGAGCAGTACTTC CASSLEVTTEQYF
TRBJ2-7 TRBD1 NA TRBV5-1 TGCGCCAGCAGCTTATTCCCGGGACAGGGGGCAGGAGAGCAGTACTTC CASSLFPGQGAGEQYF
TRBJ2-3 TRBD2 many TRBV28 TGTGCCAGCAGCACTAGACTAGCGGGAGGGCTCGGATATACGCAGTATTTT CASSTRLAGGLGYTQYF
TRBJ2-2 NA few TRBV20-1 TGCAGTGCCCTGGGGACTTCCACCGGGGAGCTGTTTTTT CSALGTSTGELFF